The 4 T cell receptor beta chains in this list originate from one sample, sequenced in a study of blood T cell repertoires in COVID-19 (dated by TCRdb to the early 2020s). Library construction relied on the immunoSEQ multiplex PCR assay. This is the immuneACCESS table as TCRdb keeps it, with only in-frame sequences that have V and J called. A part of the clones is gone; compared with another copy, unresolved V genes explain less than half, and the rest is unexplained. The sample table holds nearly 25,000 clones, of which roughly 87% were seen once. The top ten clonotypes cover 7.5% to 10% of the sample. The sequenced material came from peripheral blood. The receptors derive from a man in his 70s with acute or convalescent COVID-19.

This clone has more than one count but fewer than ten. This chain connects TRBV25-1 to TRBJ1-2; D not resolved. The CDR3 has 13 residues. V shed 5 bases and J shed 8 bases, with 15 bases lying between them. CDR1 and CDR2 from the germline V gene are MGHDK and SYGVNS. CDR3 residues: CASSPQGGTGYTF. CDR3 bases: TGTGCCAGCAGTCCACAAGGAGGAACGGGCTACACCTTC.

J is TRBJ2-3 and V is TRBV5-1; 8 nucleotides agree with TRBD1. Germline V gene data show CDR1 as SGHRS and CDR2 as YFSETQ. Germline trimming cut 4 bases from V and 5 bases from J; bases unmatched to any gene: 9. The CDR3 contains 15 residues. The CDR3 protein is CASSLRTGSEDTQYF. CDR3 in DNA: TGCGCCAGCAGCCTAAGGACAGGGAGCGAAGATACGCAGTATTTT.

The CDR3 region is CASRKDRFFEAFF. The CDR3 bases are TGCGCCAGCAGAAAGGACAGGTTTTTTGAAGCTTTCTTT. V is TRBV5-1 and J is TRBJ1-1; 7 nucleotides line up with TRBD1. Germline assignment: CDR1 SGHRS and CDR2 YFSETQ. CDR3 length: 13 residues. Losses at the gene ends were 5 bases for V and 7 bases for J; bases not matched to a gene: 8.

The chain combines TRBV18 with TRBJ2-2; D call uncertain. This CDR3 comprises 15 residues. CDR1 and CDR2 (germline): KGHSH, LQKENI. Trimming removed 2 bases at V and 5 bases at J, with 12 bases between. CDR3 bases: TGTGCCAGCTCACCAGGCAGCGCCAATACCGGGGAGCTGTTTTTT. Residues: CASSPGSANTGELFF. The entire variable domain, with the rest obtained from reference TRBV18 and TRBJ2-2, is as follows: NAGVMQNPRHLVRRRGQEARLRCSPMKGHSHVYWYRQLPEEGLKFMVYLQKENIIDESGMPKERFSAEFPKEGPSILRIQQVVRGDSAAYFCASSPGSANTGELFFGEGSRLTVL.